These 21 T cell receptor beta chains were all obtained from the same sample, sequenced in a study of cytomegalovirus exposure and HLA in healthy donors. PCR amplification relied on 60 Vbeta primers (plus 13 Jbeta primers). The repertoire was sequenced with immunoSEQ multiplex PCR; TCRdb's copy has only in-frame clones and lacks some. This sample has tens of thousands of clones; about 70% occur once, and the top ten carry 3% to 4%. The specimen was PBMCs. These receptors were collected from a man in his late teens or twenties in good health and CMV-seronegative.

The rearrangement joins TRBV15 to TRBJ2-1; 8 nucleotides agree with TRBD1. The V segment lost 1 base and the J segment 4 bases; nucleotides outside the gene matches: 9. The CDR3 consists of 17 residues. CDR1 and CDR2 from the germline V gene are LNHNV and YYDKDF (reference sequence). The CDR3 sequence: CATSRALGTGIYNEQFF. The CDR3 DNA is TGTGCCACCAGCAGAGCTTTAGGGACAGGAATTTACAATGAGCAGTTCTTC.

The chain uses TRBV9 and TRBJ2-1; the match to TRBD1 covers 9 bases. The J segment lost 3 bases and the V segment lost 3 bases, leaving 4 bases of the junction unmatched. Germline V gene sequence: CDR1 SGDLS, CDR2 YYNGEE. This CDR3 is built from 15 residues. The CDR3 protein is CASSERQGVYNEQFF. CDR3 coding DNA: TGTGCCAGCAGCGAACGACAGGGGGTCTACAATGAGCAGTTCTTC.

The chain combines TRBV18 with TRBJ1-1; 7 bases are shared with TRBD1. The V gene end was trimmed by 2 bases and the J gene end by 5 bases; junction bases not matched to a gene: 2. The CDR3 contains 13 residues. Germline assignment: CDR1 KGHSH and CDR2 LQKENI. CDR3 sequence (DNA): TGTGCCAGCTCACCAAGGGGGCTTACTGAAGCTTTCTTT. Translated: CASSPRGLTEAFF.

CDR3 DNA sequence: TGTGCCAGCAGTGGGAGGCCCTCCTCCTACGAGCAGTACTTC. Protein: CASSGRPSSYEQYF. V gene TRBV25-1 combines with J gene TRBJ2-7, with a weak D call TRBD2 (5 bases). V was pared by 4 bases and J by 0 bases, with 10 bases between. The length of the CDR3 is 14 residues. The germline CDR1 and CDR2 sequences are MGHDK and SYGVNS.

V is TRBV5-1 and J is TRBJ1-3; no clear D. CDR3 length: 18 residues. V was clipped by 6 bases and J by 2 bases, with 24 bases between them. Germline V CDR1 and CDR2: SGHRS, YFSETQ. The CDR3 DNA is TGCGCCAGCAACCAGAGACTATGGGGTTCCCAGCCTGGAAACACCATATATTTT. Protein: CASNQRLWGSQPGNTIYF.

J is TRBJ1-6 and V is TRBV10-3, with D unresolved. Germline V gene data show CDR1 as ENHRY and CDR2 as SYGVKD. V was trimmed by 6 bases and J by 9 bases, leaving 15 bases between them. The CDR3 is made up of 14 amino acids. CDR3 sequence reads: CAIRDFQLGSPLHF. In nucleotides, the CDR3 is TGTGCCATCAGGGACTTTCAACTGGGTTCACCCCTCCACTTT.

The rearrangement joins TRBV6-4 to TRBJ1-1, with a weak D call TRBD1 (5 bases). In germline, CDR1 is MRHNA, CDR2 SNTAGT. V shed 5 bases and J shed 1 base, with 8 bases lying between them. The CDR3 extends over 13 amino acids. CDR3 sequence: CASSPTGNTEAFF. The CDR3 nucleotides read TGTGCCAGCAGTCCTACAGGGAACACTGAAGCTTTCTTT.

The J gene is TRBJ2-3, the V gene TRBV28, with D maybe TRBD1 (7 bases). Trimming stripped 3 bases from V and 0 bases from J, with 16 bases between. Germline V CDR1 and CDR2: MDHEN, SYDVKM. The CDR3 spans 17 residues. CDR3 sequence reads: CASSFPRGTESTDTQYF. The CDR3 DNA follows: TGTGCCAGCAGTTTTCCGCGCGGGACAGAGAGCACAGATACGCAGTATTTT.

V usage is TRBV7-2 and J usage is TRBJ2-1, with a tentative D call TRBD1 (6 bases). The germline V gene has CDR1 SGHTA and CDR2 FQGNSA. The CDR3 loop spans 15 amino acids. V was cut by 3 bases and J by 0 bases, with 9 bases left in between. This CDR3 is CASSFDRSSYNEQFF. Here the CDR3 DNA reads TGTGCCAGCAGCTTCGACAGGAGCTCCTACAATGAGCAGTTCTTC.

This chain links TRBV6-5 with TRBJ2-7; TRBD1 matches 7 bases. Germline values: CDR1 MNHEY, CDR2 SVGAGI. V shed 6 bases and J 3 bases; nucleotides not matched to a gene: 5. This CDR3 contains 13 residues. Here the CDR3 reads CASRRTGGYEQYF. The CDR3 DNA is TGTGCCAGCAGAAGGACAGGTGGCTACGAGCAGTACTTC.

Only a few counts were recorded for this clone. The chain is built from TRBV19 and TRBJ1-5, with TRBD1 matching over 7 bases. The V gene end was trimmed by 4 bases and the J gene end by 2 bases; junction bases not matched to a gene: 11. Germline loops: CDR1 LNHDA, CDR2 SQIVND (reference sequence). This CDR3 contains 17 residues. The CDR3 bases are TGTGCCAGTAGTAGTGATATTTTTGGGACAGGCAATCAGCCCCAGCATTTT. Its protein is CASSSDIFGTGNQPQHF.

This chain uses TRBV11-2 with TRBJ2-7; D perhaps matches TRBD2 (7 bases). The ends were cut back, 2 bases at V and 3 bases at J, with 14 bases in the middle. CDR3 size: 15 residues. Germline V gives CDR1 SGHAT, CDR2 FQNNGV. CDR3 amino acids: CASSLNTGGYYEQYF. CDR3 bases: TGTGCCAGCAGCTTAAATACGGGGGGCTACTACGAGCAGTACTTC.

The rearrangement uses TRBV18 and TRBJ2-2; no firm D call. This CDR3 has 15 amino acids. CDR1 is KGHSH and CDR2 is LQKENI in the germline V gene. Trimming shortened V by 1 base and J by 1 base, and 7 bases separated the two germline ends. The CDR3 sequence: CASSPRSGNTGELFF. The CDR3 DNA follows: TGTGCCAGCTCACCACGGTCAGGGAACACCGGGGAGCTGTTTTTT.

The chain links TRBV6-5 to TRBJ2-7; TRBD2 aligns across 8 bases. This CDR3 has 14 residues. V trimming: 6 bases; J trimming: 4 bases; junction bases outside the gene matches: 8. The germline V gene has CDR1 MNHEY and CDR2 SVGAGI. As DNA, the CDR3 is TGTGCCAGCAGACCCGGGGGGGGGCTGTACGAGCAGTACTTC. This encodes CASRPGGGLYEQYF.

This chain uses TRBV5-4 with TRBJ2-3; D uncertain. The CDR3 covers 14 residues. V lost 2 bases to trimming and J lost 1 base, with 8 bases between them. Germline CDR1 is SGHNT and CDR2 is YYREEE (reference sequence). The CDR3 DNA sequence: TGTGCCAGCAGCTTACGCGGCCGCACAGATACGCAGTATTTT. It is translated as CASSLRGRTDTQYF. Full variable domain (missing parts from reference TRBV5-4 and TRBJ2-3): ETGVTQSPTHLIKTRGQQVTLRCSSQSGHNTVSWYQQALGQGPQFIFQYYREEENGRGNFPPRFSGLQFPNYSSELNVNALELDDSALYLCASSLRGRTDTQYFGPGTRLTVL.

The V gene is TRBV7-2, the J gene TRBJ2-3; 9 bases map to TRBD1. This CDR3 spans 16 amino acids. The germline V gene encodes CDR1 SGHTA and CDR2 FQGNSA. The V and J ends lost 2 bases and 4 bases, in that order; junction bases with no gene match: 7. CDR3 in amino acids: CASSLRQGEMADTQYF. The CDR3, as DNA: TGTGCCAGCAGCTTACGACAGGGGGAAATGGCAGATACGCAGTATTTT.

The chain recombines TRBV5-6 with TRBJ2-5; D is possibly TRBD1 (5 bases). CDR3 length equals 13 residues. Germline values: CDR1 SGHDT, CDR2 YYEEEE. The V end lost 2 bases, the J end lost 4 bases, and 9 bases lay between the germline ends. This CDR3 reads CASSFTGGETQYF. The CDR3 DNA is TGTGCCAGCAGCTTCACAGGTGGAGAGACCCAGTACTTC.

This sequence joins TRBV5-6 and TRBJ2-3; possible D gene TRBD2, 7 bases. The ends were cut back, 2 bases at V and 3 bases at J, with 13 bases in the middle. This CDR3 contains 15 residues. Germline CDR1 SGHDT, CDR2 YYEEEE. The CDR3 loop is CASSFGGPSTDTQYF. CDR3 nucleotide sequence: TGTGCCAGCAGCTTCGGGGGGCCCTCGACAGATACGCAGTATTTT.

The chain joins TRBV4-1 to TRBJ2-3, with a weak D call TRBD2 (6 bases). CDR1 is MGHRA, CDR2 YSYEKL, per germline. V dropped 1 base and J dropped 0 bases, with 14 bases sitting between them. This CDR3 region has 17 residues. CDR3: CASSQVGGRPSTDTQYF. CDR3 nucleotide sequence: TGCGCCAGCAGCCAAGTTGGGGGGAGGCCTAGCACAGATACGCAGTATTTT.

This chain joins TRBV28 and TRBJ1-1; D possibly corresponds to TRBD1 (6 bases). Germline V gene data show CDR1 as MDHEN and CDR2 as SYDVKM. V gave up 6 bases and J gave up 4 bases, with 15 bases separating them. The CDR3 runs 14 residues. CDR3 coding DNA: TGTGCCAGCAGGGCGATGAGGGGGATCACTGAAGCTTTCTTT. As protein: CASRAMRGITEAFF.

V is TRBV4-3 and J is TRBJ1-2; no definite D call. The CDR3 is made up of 14 amino acids. With 0 bases removed from V and 8 bases from J, the gap between germline ends came to 13 bases. Germline CDR1 LGHNA, CDR2 YSLEER. The CDR3 nucleotides are TGCGCCAGCAGCCAAGACGCGAGGGCTCGGGGCTACACCTTC. Its protein product is CASSQDARARGYTF.